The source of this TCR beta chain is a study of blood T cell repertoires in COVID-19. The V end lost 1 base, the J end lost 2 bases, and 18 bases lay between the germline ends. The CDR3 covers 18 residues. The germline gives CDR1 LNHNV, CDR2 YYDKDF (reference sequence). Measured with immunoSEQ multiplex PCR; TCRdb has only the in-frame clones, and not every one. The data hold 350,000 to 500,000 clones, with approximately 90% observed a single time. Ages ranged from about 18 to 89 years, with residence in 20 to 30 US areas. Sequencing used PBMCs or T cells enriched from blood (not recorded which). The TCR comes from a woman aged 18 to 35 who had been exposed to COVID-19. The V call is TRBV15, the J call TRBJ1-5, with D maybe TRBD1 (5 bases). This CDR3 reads CATSRGSGMGTRNQPQHF. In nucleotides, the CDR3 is TGTGCCACCAGCAGAGGTTCAGGGATGGGCACACGCAATCAGCCCCAGCATTTT.